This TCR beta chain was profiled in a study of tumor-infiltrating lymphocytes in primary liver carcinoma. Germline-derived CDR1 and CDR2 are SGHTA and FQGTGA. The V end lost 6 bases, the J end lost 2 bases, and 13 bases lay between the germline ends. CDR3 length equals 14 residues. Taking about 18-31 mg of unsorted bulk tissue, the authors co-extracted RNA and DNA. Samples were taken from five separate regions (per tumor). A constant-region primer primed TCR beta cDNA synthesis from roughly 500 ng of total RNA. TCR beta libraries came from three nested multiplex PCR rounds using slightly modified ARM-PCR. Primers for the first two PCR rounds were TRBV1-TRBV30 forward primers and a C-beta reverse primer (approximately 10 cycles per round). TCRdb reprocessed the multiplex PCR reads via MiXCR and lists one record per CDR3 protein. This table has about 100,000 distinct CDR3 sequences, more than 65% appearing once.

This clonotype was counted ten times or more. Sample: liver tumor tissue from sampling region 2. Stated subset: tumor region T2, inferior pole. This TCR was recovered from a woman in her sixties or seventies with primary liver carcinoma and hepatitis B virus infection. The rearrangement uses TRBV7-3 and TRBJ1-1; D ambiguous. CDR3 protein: CASSPGPTNTEAFF. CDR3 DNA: TGTGCCAGCAGTCCTGGCCCAACCAACACTGAAGCTTTCTTT.